These T cell receptor beta chains were read from a single sample in a study of T cells in Graves' hyperthyroidism and ophthalmopathy. One entry per CDR3 protein, called by TCRdb with MiXCR from the multiplex PCR reads. The sample lists about 130,000 distinct CDR3 sequences, approximately 20% occurring once. Material for sequencing was blood. Receptors were obtained from a woman between 45 and 60 years old with Graves' hyperthyroidism that later progressed to Graves' ophthalmopathy. CDR3s include the opening cysteine and the closing phenylalanine or tryptophan. Fields, in order: J gene, V gene, D gene, clone size, CDR3 protein, CDR3 DNA. The D gene is left open where the match is weak. Clone size is shown for a subset of rows, as once, few, many or a class of expanded clone.

TRBJ2-7 TRBV7-6 TRBD2 NA CASSLMFSLREAAYEQYF TGTGCCAGCAGCTTAATGTTCTCCTTGCGGGAGGCAGCCTACGAGCAGTACTTC
TRBJ1-1 TRBV27 NA many CASGRTAEAFF TGTGCCAGCGGGAGGACCGCTGAAGCTTTCTTT
TRBJ2-2 TRBV6-1 NA many CASSGGQITGELFF TGTGCCAGCAGTGGCGGACAGATCACCGGGGAGCTGTTTTTT
TRBJ2-5 TRBV3-1 TRBD2 many CASSRIKGLATSETQYF TGTGCCAGCAGCCGAATTAAAGGACTAGCGACAAGTGAGACCCAGTACTTC
TRBJ2-7 TRBV12-3/TRBV12-4 NA many CASSSNILGGAYEQYF TGTGCCAGCAGCTCCAACATCCTCGGGGGAGCCTACGAGCAGTACTTC
TRBJ2-2 TRBV2 TRBD1 few CASRALGQGTGELFF TGTGCCAGCAGGGCCCTCGGACAGGGAACCGGGGAGCTGTTTTTT
TRBJ2-7 TRBV5-1 TRBD2 many CASSLLAGVQKSYEQYF TGCGCCAGCAGCTTACTAGCGGGAGTGCAAAAATCCTACGAGCAGTACTTC
TRBJ2-1 TRBV28 NA many CASSSDRKENEQFF TGTGCCAGCAGTTCCGACAGGAAGGAGAATGAGCAGTTCTTC
TRBJ2-3 TRBV6-1 NA NA CASSSGTGTQYF TGTGCCAGCAGTAGCGGGACAGGTACGCAGTATTTT
TRBJ2-3 TRBV18 NA many CASSSDGTDTQYF TGTGCCAGCTCGTCAGACGGCACAGATACGCAGTATTTT
TRBJ2-2 TRBV11-3 NA NA CASSPPVRTGELFF TGTGCCAGCAGCCCTCCCGTACGCACCGGGGAGCTGTTTTTT
TRBJ1-5 TRBV6-1 NA many CASSLIGERQPQHF TGTGCCAGCAGTTTGATAGGGGAGCGTCAGCCCCAGCATTTT
TRBJ1-2 TRBV28 NA many CASSLMGAVGYTF TGTGCCAGCAGTTTAATGGGGGCGGTTGGCTACACCTTC
TRBJ2-4 TRBV29-1 NA many CSVAPAGDNIQYF TGCAGCGTTGCCCCGGCCGGGGACAACATTCAGTACTTC
TRBJ1-2 TRBV20-1 TRBD1 many CSAPQGAFYGYTF TGCAGTGCTCCACAGGGGGCGTTCTATGGCTACACCTTC
TRBJ1-1 TRBV3-1 NA NA CASSQGATEAFF TGTGCCAGCAGCCAGGGGGCCACTGAAGCTTTCTTT